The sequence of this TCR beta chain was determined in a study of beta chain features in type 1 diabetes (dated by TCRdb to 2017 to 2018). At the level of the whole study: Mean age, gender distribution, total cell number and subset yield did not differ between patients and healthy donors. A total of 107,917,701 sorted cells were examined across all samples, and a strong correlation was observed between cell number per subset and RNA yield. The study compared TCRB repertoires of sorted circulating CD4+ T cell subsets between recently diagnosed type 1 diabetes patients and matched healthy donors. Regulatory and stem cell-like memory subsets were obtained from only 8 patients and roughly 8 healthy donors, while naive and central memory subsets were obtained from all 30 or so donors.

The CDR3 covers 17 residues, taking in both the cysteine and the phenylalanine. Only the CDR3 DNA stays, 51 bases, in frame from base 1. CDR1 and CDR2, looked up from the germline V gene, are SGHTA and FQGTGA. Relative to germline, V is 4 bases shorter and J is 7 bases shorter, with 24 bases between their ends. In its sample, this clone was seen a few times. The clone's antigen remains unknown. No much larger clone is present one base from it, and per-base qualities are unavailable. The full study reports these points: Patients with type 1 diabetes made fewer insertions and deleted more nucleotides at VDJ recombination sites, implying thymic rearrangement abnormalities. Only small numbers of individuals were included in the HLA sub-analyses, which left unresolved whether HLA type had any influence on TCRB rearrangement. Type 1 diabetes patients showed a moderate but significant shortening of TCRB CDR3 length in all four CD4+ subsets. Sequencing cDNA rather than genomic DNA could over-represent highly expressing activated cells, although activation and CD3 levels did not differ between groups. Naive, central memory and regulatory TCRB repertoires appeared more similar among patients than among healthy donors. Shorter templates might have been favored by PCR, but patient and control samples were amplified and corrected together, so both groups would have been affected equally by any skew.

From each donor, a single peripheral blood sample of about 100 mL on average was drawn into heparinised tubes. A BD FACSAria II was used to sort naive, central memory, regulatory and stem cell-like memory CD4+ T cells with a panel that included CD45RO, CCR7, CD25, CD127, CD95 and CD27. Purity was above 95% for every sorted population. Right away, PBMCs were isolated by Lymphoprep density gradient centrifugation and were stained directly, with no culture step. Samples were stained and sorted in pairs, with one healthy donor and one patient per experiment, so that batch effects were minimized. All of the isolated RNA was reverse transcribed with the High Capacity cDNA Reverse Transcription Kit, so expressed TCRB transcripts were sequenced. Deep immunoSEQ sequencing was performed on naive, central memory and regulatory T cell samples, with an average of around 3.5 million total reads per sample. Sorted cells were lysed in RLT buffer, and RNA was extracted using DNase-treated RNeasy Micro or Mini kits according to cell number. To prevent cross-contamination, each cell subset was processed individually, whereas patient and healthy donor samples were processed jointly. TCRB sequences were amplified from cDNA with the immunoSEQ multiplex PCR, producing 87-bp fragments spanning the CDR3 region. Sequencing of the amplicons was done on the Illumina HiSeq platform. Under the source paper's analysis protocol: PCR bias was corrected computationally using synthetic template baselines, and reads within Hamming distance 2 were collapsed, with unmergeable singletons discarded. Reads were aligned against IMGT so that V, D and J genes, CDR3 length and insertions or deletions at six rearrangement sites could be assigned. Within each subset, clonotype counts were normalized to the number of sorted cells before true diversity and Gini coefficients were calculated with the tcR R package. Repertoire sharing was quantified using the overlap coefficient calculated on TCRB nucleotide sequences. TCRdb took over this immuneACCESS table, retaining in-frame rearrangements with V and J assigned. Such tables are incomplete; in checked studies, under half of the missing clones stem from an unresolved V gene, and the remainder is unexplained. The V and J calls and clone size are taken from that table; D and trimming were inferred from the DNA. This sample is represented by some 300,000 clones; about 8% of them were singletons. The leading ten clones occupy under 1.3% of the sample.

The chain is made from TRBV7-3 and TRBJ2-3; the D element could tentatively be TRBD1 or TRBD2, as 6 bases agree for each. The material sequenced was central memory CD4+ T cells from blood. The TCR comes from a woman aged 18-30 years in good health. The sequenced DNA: TGTGCCAGCAGCTCCCCTCTGGGGGGCCCCCTTTCCAATACGCAGTATTTT. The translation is CASSSPLGGPLSNTQYF.